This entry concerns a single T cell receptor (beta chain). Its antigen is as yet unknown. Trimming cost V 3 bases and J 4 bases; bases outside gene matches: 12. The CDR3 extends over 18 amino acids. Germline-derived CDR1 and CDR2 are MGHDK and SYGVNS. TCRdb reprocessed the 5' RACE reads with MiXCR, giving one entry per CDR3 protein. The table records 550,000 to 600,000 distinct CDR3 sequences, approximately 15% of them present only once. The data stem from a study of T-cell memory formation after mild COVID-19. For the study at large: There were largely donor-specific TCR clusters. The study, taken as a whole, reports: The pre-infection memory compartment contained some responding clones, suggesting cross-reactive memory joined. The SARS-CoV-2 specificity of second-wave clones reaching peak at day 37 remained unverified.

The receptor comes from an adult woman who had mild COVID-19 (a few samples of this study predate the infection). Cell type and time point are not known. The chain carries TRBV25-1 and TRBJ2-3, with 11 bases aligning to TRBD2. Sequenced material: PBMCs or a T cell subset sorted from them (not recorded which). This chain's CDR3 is CASSDLASGRRWADTQYF. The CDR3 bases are TGTGCCAGCAGTGATTTGGCTAGCGGGAGGAGGTGGGCAGATACGCAGTATTTT.